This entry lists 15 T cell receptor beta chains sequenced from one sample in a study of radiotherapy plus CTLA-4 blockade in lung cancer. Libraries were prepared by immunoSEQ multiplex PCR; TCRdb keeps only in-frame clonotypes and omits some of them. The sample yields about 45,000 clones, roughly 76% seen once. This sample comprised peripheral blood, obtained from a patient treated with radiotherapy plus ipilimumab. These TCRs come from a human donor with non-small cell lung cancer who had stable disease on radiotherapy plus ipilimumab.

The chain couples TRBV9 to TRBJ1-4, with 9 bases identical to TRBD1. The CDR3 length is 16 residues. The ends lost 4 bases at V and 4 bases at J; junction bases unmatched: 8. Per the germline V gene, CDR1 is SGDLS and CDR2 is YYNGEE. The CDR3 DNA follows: TGTGCCAGCAGCCTTTCGACAGGGGGAAATAATGAAAAACTGTTTTTT. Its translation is CASSLSTGGNNEKLFF.

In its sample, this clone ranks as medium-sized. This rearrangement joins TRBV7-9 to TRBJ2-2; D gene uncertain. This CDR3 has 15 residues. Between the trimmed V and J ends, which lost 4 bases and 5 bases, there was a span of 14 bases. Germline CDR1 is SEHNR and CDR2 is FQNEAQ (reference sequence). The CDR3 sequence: CASSSRGQETGELFF. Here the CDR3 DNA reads TGTGCCAGCAGCTCGCGAGGCCAGGAGACCGGGGAGCTGTTTTTT.

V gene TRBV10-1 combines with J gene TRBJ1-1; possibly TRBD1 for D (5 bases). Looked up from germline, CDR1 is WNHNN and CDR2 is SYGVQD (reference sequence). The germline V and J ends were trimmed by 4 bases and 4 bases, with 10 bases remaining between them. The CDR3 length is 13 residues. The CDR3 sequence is CASSGPGSTEAFF. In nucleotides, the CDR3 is TGCGCCAGCAGTGGGCCAGGGAGCACTGAAGCTTTCTTT.

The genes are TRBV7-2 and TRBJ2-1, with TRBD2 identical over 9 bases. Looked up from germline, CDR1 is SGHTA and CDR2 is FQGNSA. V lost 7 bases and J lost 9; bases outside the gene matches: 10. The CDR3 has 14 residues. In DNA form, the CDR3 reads TGTGCCAGCACGGAGGGTAGCGGGGGTTCTGAGCAGTTCTTC. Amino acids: CASTEGSGGSEQFF.

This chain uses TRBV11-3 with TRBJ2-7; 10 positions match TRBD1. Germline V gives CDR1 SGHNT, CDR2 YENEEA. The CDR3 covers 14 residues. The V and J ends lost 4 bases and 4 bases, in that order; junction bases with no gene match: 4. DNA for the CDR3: TGTGCCAGCAGCTGGGGGGACAGGGGTTACGAGCAGTACTTC. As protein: CASSWGDRGYEQYF.

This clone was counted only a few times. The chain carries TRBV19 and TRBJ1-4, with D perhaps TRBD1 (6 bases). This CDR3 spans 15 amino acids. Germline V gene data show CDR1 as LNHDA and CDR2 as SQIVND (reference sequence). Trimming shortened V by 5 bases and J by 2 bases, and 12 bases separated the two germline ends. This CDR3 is CASSAAGATNEKLFF. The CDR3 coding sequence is TGTGCCAGTAGTGCCGCAGGGGCCACTAATGAAAAACTGTTTTTT.

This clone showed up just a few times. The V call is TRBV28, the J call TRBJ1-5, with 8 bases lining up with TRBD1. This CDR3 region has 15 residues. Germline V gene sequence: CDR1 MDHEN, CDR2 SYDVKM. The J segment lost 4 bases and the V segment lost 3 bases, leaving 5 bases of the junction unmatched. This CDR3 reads CASSLLGQGNQPQHF. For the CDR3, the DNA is TGTGCCAGCAGTTTGTTAGGACAGGGTAATCAGCCCCAGCATTTT.

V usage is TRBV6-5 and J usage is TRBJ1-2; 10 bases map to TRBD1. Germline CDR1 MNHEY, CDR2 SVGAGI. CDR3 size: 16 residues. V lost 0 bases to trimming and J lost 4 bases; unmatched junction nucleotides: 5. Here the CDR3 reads CASSYSKGQGTYGYTF. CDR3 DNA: TGTGCCAGCAGTTACTCGAAGGGACAGGGGACCTATGGCTACACCTTC.

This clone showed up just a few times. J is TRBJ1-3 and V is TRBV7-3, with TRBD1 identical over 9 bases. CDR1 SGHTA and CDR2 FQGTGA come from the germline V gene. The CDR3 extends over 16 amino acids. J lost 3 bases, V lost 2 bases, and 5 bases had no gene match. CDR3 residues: CASSLGGQGVGNTIYF. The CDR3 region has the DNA TGTGCCAGCAGCTTAGGGGGACAGGGCGTTGGAAACACCATATATTTT.

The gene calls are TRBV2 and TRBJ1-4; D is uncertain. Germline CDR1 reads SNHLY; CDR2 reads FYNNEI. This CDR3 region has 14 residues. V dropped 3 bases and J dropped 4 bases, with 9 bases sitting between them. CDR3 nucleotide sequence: TGTGCCAGCAGTGACTGGCGGGGTAATGAAAAACTGTTTTTT. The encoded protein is CASSDWRGNEKLFF.

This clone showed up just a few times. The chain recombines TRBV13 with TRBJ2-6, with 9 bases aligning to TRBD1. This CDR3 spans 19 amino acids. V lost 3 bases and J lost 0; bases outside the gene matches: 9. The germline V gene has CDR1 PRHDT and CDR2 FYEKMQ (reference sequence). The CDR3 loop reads CASSFILDRGSSGANVLTF. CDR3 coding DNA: TGTGCCAGCAGCTTTATTCTGGACAGGGGTTCCTCTGGGGCCAACGTCCTGACTTTC.

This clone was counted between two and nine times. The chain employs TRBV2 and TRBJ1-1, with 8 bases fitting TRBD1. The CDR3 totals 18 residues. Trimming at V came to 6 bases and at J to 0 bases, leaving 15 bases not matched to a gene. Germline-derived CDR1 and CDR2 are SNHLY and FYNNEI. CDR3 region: CASSQDWQGAYMNTEAFF. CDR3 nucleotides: TGTGCCAGCAGCCAAGATTGGCAGGGGGCTTACATGAACACTGAAGCTTTCTTT.

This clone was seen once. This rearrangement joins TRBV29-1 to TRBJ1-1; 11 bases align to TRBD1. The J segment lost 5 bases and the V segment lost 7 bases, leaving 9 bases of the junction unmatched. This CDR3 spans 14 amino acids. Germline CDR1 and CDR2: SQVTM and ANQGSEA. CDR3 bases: TGCAGCGCCCAAACCGGGACAGGGGGTACTGAAGCTTTCTTT. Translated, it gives CSAQTGTGGTEAFF.

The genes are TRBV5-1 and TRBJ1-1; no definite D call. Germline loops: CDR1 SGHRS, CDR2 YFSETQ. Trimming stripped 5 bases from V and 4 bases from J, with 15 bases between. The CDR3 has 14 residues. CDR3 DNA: TGCGCCAGCAGGGAGGGTCAGCTGGCCACTGAAGCTTTCTTT. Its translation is CASREGQLATEAFF. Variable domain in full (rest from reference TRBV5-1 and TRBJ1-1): KAGVTQTPRYLIKTRGQQVTLSCSPISGHRSVSWYQQTPGQGLQFLFEYFSETQRNKGNFPGRFSGRQFSNSRSEMNVSTLELGDSALYLCASREGQLATEAFFGQGTRLTVV.

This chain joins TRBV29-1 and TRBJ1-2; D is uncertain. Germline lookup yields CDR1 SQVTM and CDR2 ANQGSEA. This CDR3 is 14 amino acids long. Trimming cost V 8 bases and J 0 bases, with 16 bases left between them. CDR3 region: CSSSEGYPNYGYTF. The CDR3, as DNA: TGCAGCAGCTCAGAGGGTTATCCTAACTATGGCTACACCTTC.